The 13 T cell receptor beta chains in this list originate from one sample, sequenced in a study of T cells in Graves' hyperthyroidism and ophthalmopathy. TCR beta CDR3 regions were amplified from RNA. A set of HTBI primers served as the primers for a first-round RT-PCR of the TCR CDR3. From the multiplex PCR reads, TCRdb called clonotypes with MiXCR, one entry per CDR3 protein. This sample has about 370,000 distinct CDR3 sequences, with about 15% found just once. Sequenced material: blood. These receptors were obtained from a woman aged 60-75 years with Graves' ophthalmopathy.

The chain joins TRBV12-3 or TRBV12-4 to TRBJ2-2, with a weak D call TRBD2 (7 bases). V was shortened by 5 bases and J by 5 bases, with 15 bases between the two germline ends. This CDR3 has 15 residues. The CDR3 nucleotides are TGTGCCAGCAGTACTAGCGTGGGGGCTACCGGGGAGCTGTTTTTT. Amino acids: CASSTSVGATGELFF.

The rearrangement links TRBV3-1 to TRBJ2-7, with D maybe TRBD2 (5 bases). CDR3 length: 14 amino acids. From germline, CDR1 is LGHDT and CDR2 YNNKEL (reference sequence). The V and J ends lost 4 bases and 7 bases respectively, with 17 bases between them. CDR3 DNA sequence: TGTGCCAGCAGCCCAGCCGAGGGAATTTTAGAGCAGTACTTC. This encodes CASSPAEGILEQYF.

Ten or more counts support this clonotype. The chain joins TRBV5-1 to TRBJ2-3; 8 bases fit TRBD2. V gave up 3 bases and J gave up 2 bases; unmatched junction bases: 5. The CDR3 is 15 amino acids. CDR1 is SGHRS and CDR2 is YFSETQ in the germline V gene. This CDR3 reads CASSSGRAPTDTQYF. CDR3 DNA sequence: TGCGCCAGCAGCTCCGGGAGGGCCCCCACAGATACGCAGTATTTT.

The V and J genes are TRBV20-1 and TRBJ2-1; 11 nucleotides align to TRBD2. CDR3 length: 19 amino acids. Germline loops: CDR1 DFQATT, CDR2 SNEGSKA (reference sequence). V was pared by 5 bases and J by 0 bases, with 15 bases of the junction left unmatched. CDR3 nucleotide sequence: TGCAGTGCTCCCCCCCGGACTAGCGGGTCCAGACACTCCTACAATGAGCAGTTCTTC. Translation gives CSAPPRTSGSRHSYNEQFF.

This clonotype was recorded at least ten times. V is TRBV2 and J is TRBJ2-3, with a weak D call TRBD2 (6 bases). With 4 bases removed from V and 5 bases from J, the gap between germline ends came to 16 bases. The CDR3 totals 15 residues. Germline CDR1 reads SNHLY; CDR2 reads FYNNEI. The CDR3 DNA is TGTGCCAGCAGTGCGCGGGGAGATATCGGAGATACGCAGTATTTT. It encodes CASSARGDIGDTQYF.

There are many counts of this clonotype. This CDR3 is CASSLDPRAQETQYF. In nucleotides, the CDR3 is TGTGCCAGCAGCCTAGATCCACGCGCGCAAGAGACCCAGTACTTC. The chain has TRBV3-1 and TRBJ2-5, with D unclear. This CDR3 contains 15 residues. Trimming stripped 4 bases from V and 2 bases from J, with 14 bases between. Germline CDR1 and CDR2: LGHDT and YNNKEL (reference sequence).

Here the CDR3 reads CASSLGQGRQTQYF. CDR3 in DNA: TGCGCCAGCAGCTTGGGGCAGGGGAGACAGACCCAGTACTTC. This chain uses TRBV5-1 with TRBJ2-5, with a possible D match to TRBD1 (6 bases). Deletions cut 0 bases from V and 6 bases from J, with 12 bases between. CDR3 length equals 14 residues. Germline CDR1 and CDR2: SGHRS and YFSETQ.

The chain links TRBV12-3 or TRBV12-4 to TRBJ1-5; D is uncertain. V dropped 0 bases and J dropped 3 bases, with 9 bases sitting between them. The CDR3 contains 15 residues. CDR3 sequence (DNA): TGTGCCAGCAGTTTAGCCGGGGTTAACAATCAGCCCCAGCATTTT. Residues: CASSLAGVNNQPQHF.

The sample holds many counts of this clonotype. CDR3 bases: TGTGCCAGCAGTTTATTACTTTCCGGGAACACCGGGGAGCTGTTTTTT. It translates to CASSLLLSGNTGELFF. The chain is built from TRBV28 and TRBJ2-2; D call uncertain. The germline V gene encodes CDR1 MDHEN and CDR2 SYDVKM. V was shortened by 1 base and J by 1 base, with 10 bases between the two germline ends. The CDR3 length is 16 residues.

This clonotype has only a few counts. V gene TRBV7-9 combines with J gene TRBJ1-5, with TRBD1 matching over 8 bases. V gave up 8 bases and J gave up 4 bases; unmatched junction bases: 1. This CDR3 comprises 12 residues. Per the germline V gene, CDR1 is SEHNR and CDR2 is FQNEAQ (reference sequence). Here the CDR3 reads CASGQGNQPQHF. For the CDR3, the DNA is TGTGCCAGCGGACAGGGTAATCAGCCCCAGCATTTT.

To note about this clonotype: A much larger clone differs by one base, so this may be a read error. The chain employs TRBV14 and TRBJ2-5, with TRBD2 matching over 16 bases. The end of the DNA is better explained by TRBJ2-1, so the J call may be wrong. CDR1 and CDR2 from the germline V gene are SGHDN and FVKESK. This CDR3 is 16 amino acids long. CDR3: CASRKGLAGGQETQFF. CDR3 sequence (DNA): TGTGCCAGCAGAAAGGGACTAGCGGGAGGGCAAGAGACCCAGTTCTTC.

This clonotype came up a few times. The chain employs TRBV5-1 and TRBJ2-7, with D perhaps TRBD2 (5 bases). CDR1 is SGHRS, CDR2 YFSETQ, per germline. The length of the CDR3 is 14 residues. The V gene lost 0 bases and the J gene lost 3 bases, with 10 bases spanning the gap. The CDR3 DNA follows: TGCGCCAGCAGCTTGGCCGCAGAGGGCTACGAGCAGTACTTC. Translation gives CASSLAAEGYEQYF.

This clonotype was picked up many times. CDR3: CASSLMGGSDTQYF. The DNA for the CDR3 is TGTGCCAGCAGTTTAATGGGAGGGTCAGATACGCAGTATTTT. The chain couples TRBV12-3 or TRBV12-4 to TRBJ2-3; 7 positions match TRBD2. V lost 2 bases and J lost 4; bases outside the gene matches: 3. The CDR3 has 14 residues.